This TCR beta chain was captured by sequencing in a study of cytomegalovirus exposure and HLA in healthy donors. About this clone itself: Its antigen is currently unknown.

Generated by immunoSEQ multiplex PCR, the TCRdb table keeps only in-frame clones and is missing some. In the table there are 230,000 or so clones, 88% of which are singletons. CDR3 length: 16 amino acids. The junction had 9 bases not matched to a gene; V was cut back by 1 base and J by 8 bases. Germline CDR1 reads SGHTA; CDR2 reads FQGNSA. Findings and limits, study-wide: The listing of roughly 160 TCR beta chains classed them as cytomegalovirus-associated. Among the CMV-associated chains, three were confirmed in vitro as specific for CMV antigens. First-cohort TCR clusters were later found to tend to co-occur in the approximately 120 validation repertoires.

The genes are TRBV7-2 and TRBJ2-1, with TRBD2 matching 9 bases. Sequenced sample: PBMCs. The source of this sequence is a woman younger than 35 in good health and CMV-seronegative. The CDR3 sequence: CASSLERGRVNHEQFF. CDR3 bases: TGTGCCAGCAGCTTAGAGCGCGGGAGGGTGAACCATGAGCAGTTCTTC.